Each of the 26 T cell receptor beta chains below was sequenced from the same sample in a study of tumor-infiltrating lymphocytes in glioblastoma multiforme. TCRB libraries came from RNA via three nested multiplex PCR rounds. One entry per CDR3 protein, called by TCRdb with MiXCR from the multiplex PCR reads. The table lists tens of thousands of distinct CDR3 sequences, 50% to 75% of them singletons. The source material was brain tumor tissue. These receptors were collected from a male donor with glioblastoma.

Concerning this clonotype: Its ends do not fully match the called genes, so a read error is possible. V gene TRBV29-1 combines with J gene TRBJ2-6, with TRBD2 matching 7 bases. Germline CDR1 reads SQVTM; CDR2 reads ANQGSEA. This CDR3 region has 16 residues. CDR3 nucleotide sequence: TGTAGCGTTGATGTGGGGGGGATATCTGGGGCCAACGTCCTGACTTTC. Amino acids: CSVDVGGISGANVLTF.

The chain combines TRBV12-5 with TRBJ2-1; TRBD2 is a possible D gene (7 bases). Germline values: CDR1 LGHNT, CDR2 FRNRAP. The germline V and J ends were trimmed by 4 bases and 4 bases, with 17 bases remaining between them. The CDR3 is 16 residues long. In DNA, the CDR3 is TGTGCTAGTGGTTCAGCACGGGGGGCTACGTACAATGAGCAGTTCTTC. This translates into CASGSARGATYNEQFF.

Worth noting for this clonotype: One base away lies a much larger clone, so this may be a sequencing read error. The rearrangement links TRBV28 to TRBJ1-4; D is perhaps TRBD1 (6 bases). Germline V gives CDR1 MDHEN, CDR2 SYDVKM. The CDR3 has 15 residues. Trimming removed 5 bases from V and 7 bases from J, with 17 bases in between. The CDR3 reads CASSPRQEVLEKLFF. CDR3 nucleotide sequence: TGTGCCAGCAGTCCCAGACAGGAGGTCCTTGAAAAACTGTTTTTT.

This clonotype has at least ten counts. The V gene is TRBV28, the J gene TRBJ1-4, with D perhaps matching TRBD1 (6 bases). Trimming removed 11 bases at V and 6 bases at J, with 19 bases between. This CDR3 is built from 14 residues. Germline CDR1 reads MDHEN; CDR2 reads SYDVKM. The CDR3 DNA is TGTGCCTTACGGGGGGGGCCAATGGATGAAAAACTGTTTTTT. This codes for CALRGGPMDEKLFF. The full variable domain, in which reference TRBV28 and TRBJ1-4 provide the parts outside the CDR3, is DVKVTQSSRYLVKRTGEKVFLECVQDMDHENMFWYRQDPGLGLRLIYFSYDVKMKEKGDIPEGYSVSREKKERFSLILESASTNQTSMYLCALRGGPMDEKLFFGSGTQLSVL.

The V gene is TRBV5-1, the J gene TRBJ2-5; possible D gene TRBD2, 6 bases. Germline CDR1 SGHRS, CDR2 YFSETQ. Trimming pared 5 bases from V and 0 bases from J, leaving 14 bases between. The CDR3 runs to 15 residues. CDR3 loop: CASRPGVQNQETQYF. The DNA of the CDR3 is TGCGCCAGCAGACCGGGGGTGCAAAACCAAGAGACCCAGTACTTC.

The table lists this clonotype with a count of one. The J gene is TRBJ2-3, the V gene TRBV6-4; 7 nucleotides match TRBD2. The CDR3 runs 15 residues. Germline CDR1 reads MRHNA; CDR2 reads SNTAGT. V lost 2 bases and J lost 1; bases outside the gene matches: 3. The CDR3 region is CASSDGAGGTDTQYF. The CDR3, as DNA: TGTGCCAGCAGTGACGGGGCGGGAGGCACAGATACGCAGTATTTT.

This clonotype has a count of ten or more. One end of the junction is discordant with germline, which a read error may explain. The CDR3, as DNA: TGTGCCGGCAGGGGGACAGGGGGGGCCCAGTACTTC. Protein sequence: CAGRGTGGAQYF. This chain connects TRBV12-3 or TRBV12-4 to TRBJ2-5; 11 nucleotides line up with TRBD1. This CDR3 is 12 amino acids long.

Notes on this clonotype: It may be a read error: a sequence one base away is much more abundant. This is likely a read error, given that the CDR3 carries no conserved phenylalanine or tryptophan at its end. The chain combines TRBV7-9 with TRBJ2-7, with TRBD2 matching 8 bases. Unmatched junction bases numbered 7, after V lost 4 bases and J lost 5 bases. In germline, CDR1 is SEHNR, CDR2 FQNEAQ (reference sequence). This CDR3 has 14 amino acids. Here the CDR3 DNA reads TGTGCCAGCAGCTCTCCCCAGCGGGGGCACGAGCAGTACCTC. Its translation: CASSSPQRGHEQYL.

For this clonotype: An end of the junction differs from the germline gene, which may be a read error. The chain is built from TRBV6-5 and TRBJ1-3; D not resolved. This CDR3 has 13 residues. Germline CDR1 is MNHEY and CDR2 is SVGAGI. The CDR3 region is CASCYSDGNIIYF. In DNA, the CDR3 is TGTGCCAGCTGTTACTCCGACGGAAACATCATATATTTT.

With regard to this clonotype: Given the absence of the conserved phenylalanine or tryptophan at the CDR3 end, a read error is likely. In DNA form, the CDR3 reads TGCAGTGCTAGAGGACTAGCGGCTGCCACAGATACGCAGTATTCT. Translating gives CSARGLAAATDTQYS. The V and J genes are TRBV20-1 and TRBJ2-3, with 9 positions matching TRBD2. CDR3 length: 15 amino acids. The V gene's germline CDR1 is DFQATT and CDR2 SNEGSKA (reference sequence). V was clipped by 1 base and J by 2 bases; unmatched bases: 4.

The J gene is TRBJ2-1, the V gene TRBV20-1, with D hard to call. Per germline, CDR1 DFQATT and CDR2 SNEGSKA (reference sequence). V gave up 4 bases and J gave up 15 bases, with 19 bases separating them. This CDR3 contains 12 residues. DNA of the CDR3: TGCAGTGCTAACCCGAGTAGGTATAAGCGGTTCTTC. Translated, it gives CSANPSRYKRFF.

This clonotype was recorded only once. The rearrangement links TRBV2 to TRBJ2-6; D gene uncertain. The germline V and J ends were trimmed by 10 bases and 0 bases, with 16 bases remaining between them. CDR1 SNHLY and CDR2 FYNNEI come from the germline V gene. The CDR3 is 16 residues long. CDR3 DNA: TGTGCCACGGGCCCTCCTCCTAACTCTGGGGCCAACGTCCTGACTTTC. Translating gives CATGPPPNSGANVLTF.

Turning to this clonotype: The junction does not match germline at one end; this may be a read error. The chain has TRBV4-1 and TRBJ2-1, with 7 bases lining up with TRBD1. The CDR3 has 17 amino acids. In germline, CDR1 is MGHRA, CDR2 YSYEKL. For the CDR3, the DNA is TGCGCCAGCAGCCAGGGAACCGGGACAGCCTCCCACAATGAGCAGTTCTTC. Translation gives CASSQGTGTASHNEQFF.

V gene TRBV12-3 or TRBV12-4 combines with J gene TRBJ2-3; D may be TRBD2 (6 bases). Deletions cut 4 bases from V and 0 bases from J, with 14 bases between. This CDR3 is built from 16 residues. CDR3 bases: TGTGCCAGCAGTTCCTTAACTAGCAGCAGCACAGATACGCAGTATTTT. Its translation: CASSSLTSSSTDTQYF.

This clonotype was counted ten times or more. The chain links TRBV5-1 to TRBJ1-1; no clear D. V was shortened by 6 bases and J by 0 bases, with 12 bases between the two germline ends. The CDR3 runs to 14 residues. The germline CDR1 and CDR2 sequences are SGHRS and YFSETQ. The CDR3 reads CASTVDGMNTEAFF. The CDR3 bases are TGCGCCAGCACCGTAGACGGGATGAACACTGAAGCTTTCTTT.

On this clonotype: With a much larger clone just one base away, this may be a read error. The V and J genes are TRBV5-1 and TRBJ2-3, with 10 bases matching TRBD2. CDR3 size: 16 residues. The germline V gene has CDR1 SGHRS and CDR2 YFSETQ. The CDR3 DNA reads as TGCGCCAGCAGCTTGGTTCCTAGCGGGAGTACAGATGCGCAGTATTTT. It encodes CASSLVPSGSTDAQYF.

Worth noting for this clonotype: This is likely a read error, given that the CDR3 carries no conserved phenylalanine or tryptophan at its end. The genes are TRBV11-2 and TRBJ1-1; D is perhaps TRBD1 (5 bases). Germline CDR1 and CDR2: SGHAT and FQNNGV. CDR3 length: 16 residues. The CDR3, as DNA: TGTGCCAGCAGGGCTATTCTAGGGGTTGGAAACACTGAGGCTTTCCTT. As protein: CASRAILGVGNTEAFL.

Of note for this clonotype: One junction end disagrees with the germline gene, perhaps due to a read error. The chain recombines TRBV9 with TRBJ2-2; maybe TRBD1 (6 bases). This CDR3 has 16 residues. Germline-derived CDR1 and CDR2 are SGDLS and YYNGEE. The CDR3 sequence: CASSTGTHRDTGVLFF. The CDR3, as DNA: TGTGCCAGCAGCACCGGGACACACAGAGACACCGGGGTGCTGTTTTTT.

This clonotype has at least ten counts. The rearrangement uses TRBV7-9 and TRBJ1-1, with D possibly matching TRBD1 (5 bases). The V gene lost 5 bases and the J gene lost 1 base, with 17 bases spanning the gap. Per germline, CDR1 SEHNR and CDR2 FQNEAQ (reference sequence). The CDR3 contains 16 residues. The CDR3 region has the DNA TGTGCCAGCAGCCGTCGGGGCGGGATATCGAACACTGAAGCTTTCTTT. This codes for CASSRRGGISNTEAFF. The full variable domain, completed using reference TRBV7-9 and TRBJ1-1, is DTGVSQNPRHKITKRGQNVTFRCDPISEHNRLYWYRQTLGQGPEFLTYFQNEAQLEKSRLLSDRFSAERPKGSFSTLEIQRTEQGDSAMYLCASSRRGGISNTEAFFGQGTRLTVV.

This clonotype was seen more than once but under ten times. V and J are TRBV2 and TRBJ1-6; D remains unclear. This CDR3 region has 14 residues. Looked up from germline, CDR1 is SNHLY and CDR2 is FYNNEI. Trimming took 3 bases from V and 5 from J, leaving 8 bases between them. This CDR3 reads CASSEEEDNSPLHF. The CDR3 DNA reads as TGTGCCAGCAGTGAGGAAGAGGATAATTCACCCCTCCACTTT.

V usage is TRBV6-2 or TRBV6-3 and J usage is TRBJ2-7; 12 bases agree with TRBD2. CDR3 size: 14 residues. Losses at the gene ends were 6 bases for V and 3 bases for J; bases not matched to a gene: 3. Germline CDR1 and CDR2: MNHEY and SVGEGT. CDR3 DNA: TGTGCCAGCAGCCGACTAGCGGGAGTCTACGAGCAGTACTTC. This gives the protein CASSRLAGVYEQYF.

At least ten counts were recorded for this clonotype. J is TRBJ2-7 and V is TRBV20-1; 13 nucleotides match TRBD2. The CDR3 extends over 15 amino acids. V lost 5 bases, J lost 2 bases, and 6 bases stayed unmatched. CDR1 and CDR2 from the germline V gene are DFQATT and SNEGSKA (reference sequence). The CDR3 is CSAEGTSGIPYEQYF. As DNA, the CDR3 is TGCAGTGCTGAGGGGACTAGCGGGATTCCCTACGAGCAGTACTTC.

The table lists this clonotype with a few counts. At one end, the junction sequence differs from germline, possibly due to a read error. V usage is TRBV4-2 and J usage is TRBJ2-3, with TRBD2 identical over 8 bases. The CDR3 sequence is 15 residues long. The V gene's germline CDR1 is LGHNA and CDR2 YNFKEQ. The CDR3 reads CVSTLLADFIDTQYF. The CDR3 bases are TGTGTCAGCACCCTACTAGCGGATTTCATAGATACGCAGTATTTT.

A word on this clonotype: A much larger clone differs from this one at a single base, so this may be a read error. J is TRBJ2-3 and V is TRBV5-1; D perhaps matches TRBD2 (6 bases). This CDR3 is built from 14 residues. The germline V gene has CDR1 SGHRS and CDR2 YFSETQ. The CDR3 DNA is TGCGCCAGCAGCCCCGGGACTCCGGGCGATACGCAGTGTTTT. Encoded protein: CASSPGTPGDTQCF.

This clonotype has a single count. The DNA of the CDR3 is TGTGCCAGCAGCCCATCCACTCGTCCCGGGCGACTTTCCAATGAGCAGTTCTTC. It is translated as CASSPSTRPGRLSNEQFF. The chain has TRBV9 and TRBJ2-1, with D hard to call. The CDR3 has 18 residues. The germline V and J ends were trimmed by 4 bases and 6 bases, with 26 bases remaining between them. Germline V gene sequence: CDR1 SGDLS, CDR2 YYNGEE.

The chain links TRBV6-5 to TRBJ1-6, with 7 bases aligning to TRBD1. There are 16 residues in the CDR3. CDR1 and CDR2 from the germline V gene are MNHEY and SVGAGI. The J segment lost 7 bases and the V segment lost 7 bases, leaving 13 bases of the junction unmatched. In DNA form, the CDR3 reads TGTGCCAGCACCATGGACGGACAGGCAACGAATTCACCCCTCCACTTT. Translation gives CASTMDGQATNSPLHF.